The present TCR beta chain was sequenced within a study of identifying expanded T cells in peripheral blood. Measured with immunoSEQ multiplex PCR; TCRdb has only the in-frame clones, and not every one. The sample lists over 75,000 clones, around 89% occurring once. As to this clone: The antigen is not known.

Whole-study findings and limits: Variance in clone template counts between approximately 2-week samples significantly increased with total template count across all healthy donors. About 1.3 clones differed between technical replicates, versus approximately 16 and 19 over time.

Germline lookup yields CDR1 MNHNS and CDR2 SASEGT. This CDR3 contains 17 residues. V lost 2 bases, J lost 4 bases, and 8 bases stayed unmatched. The specimen sequenced was blood. This sequence was found in a person between 18 and 69 years old in good health. The chain combines TRBV6-1 with TRBJ2-1; 10 bases align to TRBD2. CDR3 sequence (DNA): TGTGCCAGCAGTGAAAAAGGAACGGGACTAGCGTACAATGAGCAGTTCTTC. Amino acids: CASSEKGTGLAYNEQFF.